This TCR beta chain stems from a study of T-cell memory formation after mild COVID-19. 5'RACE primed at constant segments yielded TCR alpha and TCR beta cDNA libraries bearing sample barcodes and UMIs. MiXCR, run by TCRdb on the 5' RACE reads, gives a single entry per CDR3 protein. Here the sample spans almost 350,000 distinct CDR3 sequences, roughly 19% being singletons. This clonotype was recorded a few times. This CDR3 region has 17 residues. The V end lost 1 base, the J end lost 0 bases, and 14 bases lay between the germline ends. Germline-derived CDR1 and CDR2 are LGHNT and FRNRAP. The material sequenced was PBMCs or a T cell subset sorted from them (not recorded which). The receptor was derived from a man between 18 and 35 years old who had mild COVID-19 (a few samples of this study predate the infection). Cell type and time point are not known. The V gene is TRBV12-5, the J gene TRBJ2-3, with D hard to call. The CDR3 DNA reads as TGTGCTAGTGGTTTGGCTCTCGCACGTGCTAGCACAGATACGCAGTATTTT. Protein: CASGLALARASTDTQYF.